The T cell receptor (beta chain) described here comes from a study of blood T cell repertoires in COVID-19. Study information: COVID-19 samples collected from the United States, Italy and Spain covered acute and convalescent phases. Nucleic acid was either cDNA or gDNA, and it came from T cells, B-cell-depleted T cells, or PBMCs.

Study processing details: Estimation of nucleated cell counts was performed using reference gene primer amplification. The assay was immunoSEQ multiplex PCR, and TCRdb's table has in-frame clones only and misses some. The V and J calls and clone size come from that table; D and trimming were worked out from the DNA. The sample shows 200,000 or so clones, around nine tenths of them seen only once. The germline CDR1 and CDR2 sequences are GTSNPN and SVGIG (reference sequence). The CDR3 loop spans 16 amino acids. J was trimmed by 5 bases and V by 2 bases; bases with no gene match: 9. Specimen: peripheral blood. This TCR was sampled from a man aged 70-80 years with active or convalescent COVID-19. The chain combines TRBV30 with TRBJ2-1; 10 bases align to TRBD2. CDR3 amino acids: CAWSIPGLAPNNEQFF. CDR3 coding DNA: TGTGCCTGGAGTATACCGGGACTAGCGCCTAACAATGAGCAGTTCTTC.